This passage covers 5 T cell receptor beta chains from one sample sequenced in a study of shared T cell receptors in the human thymus. TCRdb keeps only in-frame clones here, not all; method: immunoSEQ multiplex PCR. Here the sample spans about 380,000 clones, approximately 95% being singletons. Sequencing was done on a sample of thymocytes. Receptor source: a human donor.

The V gene is TRBV9, the J gene TRBJ2-1; a possible D gene is TRBD2 (6 bases). CDR3 size: 14 residues. Germline CDR1 SGDLS, CDR2 YYNGEE. The V end was cut by 3 bases, the J end by 5 bases, with 12 bases between. The CDR3 sequence: CASSEGTFNNEQFF. The DNA for the CDR3 is TGTGCCAGCAGCGAGGGGACTTTTAACAATGAGCAGTTCTTC.

The V and J genes are TRBV9 and TRBJ2-1; 9 nucleotides align to TRBD2. The CDR3 covers 15 residues. After removal of 2 bases from V and 4 bases from J, the junction contained 4 bases not matched to a gene. Germline V gene sequence: CDR1 SGDLS, CDR2 YYNGEE. The CDR3 DNA is TGTGCCAGCAGCGTGGGACTAGCCCATTACAATGAGCAGTTCTTC. Encoded protein: CASSVGLAHYNEQFF.

V gene TRBV25-1 combines with J gene TRBJ1-1, with D uncertain. CDR1 is MGHDK, CDR2 SYGVNS, per germline. The CDR3 spans 9 residues. V lost 6 bases to trimming and J lost 6 bases, with 2 bases between them. The CDR3 loop is CASRSEAFF. The CDR3 coding sequence is TGTGCCAGCAGATCTGAAGCTTTCTTT.

The chain uses TRBV2 and TRBJ2-2; unclear D gene. Trimming removed 4 bases at V and 7 bases at J, with 13 bases between. The CDR3 length is 14 residues. Germline values: CDR1 SNHLY, CDR2 FYNNEI. The CDR3 region has the DNA TGTGCCAGCAGTGCCAGTGGAGCAGACGGGGAGCTGTTTTTT. This gives the protein CASSASGADGELFF.

CDR3 nucleotides: TGTGCCAGTAGTATGGGGTGCGAGAACGGGGAGCTGTTTTTT. Protein: CASSMGCENGELFF. The chain uses TRBV19 and TRBJ2-2; no clear D. V dropped 3 bases and J dropped 7 bases, with 12 bases sitting between them. The germline V gene has CDR1 LNHDA and CDR2 SQIVND (reference sequence). The CDR3 totals 14 residues.